These 26 T cell receptor beta chains were all obtained from the same sample, sequenced in a study of radiotherapy plus CTLA-4 blockade in lung cancer (dated by TCRdb to 2017 to 2018). Receptors were amplified or captured by the immunoSEQ multiplex PCR assay. Not all clones reach the TCRdb copy of this immuneACCESS table, which keeps in-frame sequences only. Checked studies attribute under half of the gap to unresolved V genes and leave the rest unexplained. The sample table lists 90,000 to 100,000 clones, around 80% of them with a count of one. The ten largest clones represent under 30% of the sample. Sequencing was performed on peripheral blood, taken from a patient treated with radiotherapy plus ipilimumab. These receptors were taken from a human donor with non-small cell lung cancer that progressed on radiotherapy plus ipilimumab.

This clone was observed a handful of times. The CDR3 region is CASSQFILPKYEQYF. In DNA, the CDR3 is TGCGCCAGCAGCCAATTTATTCTACCTAAGTACGAGCAGTACTTC. V and J are TRBV4-1 and TRBJ2-7; D ambiguous. The germline V and J ends were trimmed by 2 bases and 4 bases, with 15 bases remaining between them. This CDR3 comprises 15 residues. Germline V gene lookup returns CDR1 MGHRA and CDR2 YSYEKL.

This chain uses TRBV5-1 with TRBJ2-3; possible D gene TRBD2, 5 bases. Germline V gene sequence: CDR1 SGHRS, CDR2 YFSETQ. V was cut by 0 bases and J by 4 bases, with 12 bases left in between. The CDR3 sequence is 15 residues long. The CDR3 here is CASSLGGKSADTQYF. The CDR3, as DNA: TGCGCCAGCAGCTTGGGAGGGAAGAGCGCAGATACGCAGTATTTT. Drawing the rest from reference TRBV5-1 and TRBJ2-3, the complete variable domain is KAGVTQTPRYLIKTRGQQVTLSCSPISGHRSVSWYQQTPGQGLQFLFEYFSETQRNKGNFPGRFSGRQFSNSRSEMNVSTLELGDSALYLCASSLGGKSADTQYFGPGTRLTVL.

This clone was recorded once. The V gene is TRBV4-1, the J gene TRBJ1-1; 7 bases are shared with TRBD1. The CDR3 spans 15 residues. V lost 3 bases, J lost 5 bases, and 9 bases stayed unmatched. Per germline, CDR1 MGHRA and CDR2 YSYEKL. The CDR3 reads CASSHADRVQTEAFF. CDR3 in DNA: TGCGCCAGCAGCCACGCAGACAGGGTCCAGACTGAAGCTTTCTTT.

The chain is built from TRBV19 and TRBJ2-4, with D perhaps matching TRBD1 (7 bases). Germline lookup yields CDR1 LNHDA and CDR2 SQIVND (reference sequence). This CDR3 contains 14 residues. V was cut by 7 bases and J by 2 bases, with 12 bases left in between. The DNA for the CDR3 is TGTGCCAGTACCCCAGGGGGGACCAAAAACATTCAGTACTTC. Encoded protein: CASTPGGTKNIQYF.

This clone was found a few times. This sequence joins TRBV27 and TRBJ1-4; 10 nucleotides align to TRBD1. Trimming took 6 bases from V and 8 from J; bases not matched to a gene: 9. The CDR3 extends over 15 amino acids. Germline CDR1 reads MNHEY; CDR2 reads SMNVEV (reference sequence). CDR3 sequence: CASSLGTGEAEKLFF. The CDR3 DNA reads TGTGCCAGCAGCTTGGGGACAGGGGAGGCGGAAAAACTGTTTTTT.

The chain combines TRBV6-6 with TRBJ2-7; D not resolved. Germline CDR1 MNHNY, CDR2 SVGAGI (reference sequence). The germline V and J ends were trimmed by 6 bases and 2 bases, with 5 bases remaining between them. The CDR3 sequence is 11 residues long. CDR3 loop: CASSDPYEQYF. CDR3 nucleotide sequence: TGTGCCAGCAGCGACCCCTACGAGCAGTACTTC.

The V and J genes are TRBV7-2 and TRBJ1-6; tentatively, D is TRBD1 (5 bases). CDR1 is SGHTA and CDR2 is FQGNSA in the germline V gene. The CDR3 is 13 amino acids. The V end lost 1 base, the J end lost 9 bases, and 7 bases lay between the germline ends. This CDR3 reads CASSLVGGSPLHF. The CDR3 coding sequence is TGTGCCAGCAGCTTAGTGGGGGGTTCACCCCTCCACTTT.

The chain recombines TRBV6-6 with TRBJ2-1; TRBD1 matches 7 bases. Per germline, CDR1 MNHNY and CDR2 SVGAGI (reference sequence). V was clipped by 6 bases and J by 8 bases; unmatched bases: 13. The CDR3 runs to 15 residues. CDR3 in amino acids: CASSYDRTGVDEQFF. CDR3 nucleotides: TGTGCCAGCAGCTATGACCGAACAGGGGTCGATGAGCAGTTCTTC.

The V call is TRBV5-4, the J call TRBJ2-3; D not resolved. Germline loops: CDR1 SGHNT, CDR2 YYREEE (reference sequence). The CDR3 has 12 residues. Trimming took off 3 bases at V and 2 bases at J, with 4 bases between the two ends. CDR3 protein: CASSSSTDTQYF. The DNA for the CDR3 is TGTGCCAGCAGCTCATCCACAGATACGCAGTATTTT.

The chain recombines TRBV4-1 with TRBJ2-3; D is unresolved. CDR1 and CDR2 from the germline V gene are MGHRA and YSYEKL. This CDR3 is built from 12 residues. The ends were cut back, 2 bases at V and 2 bases at J, with 2 bases in the middle. CDR3 in amino acids: CASSQSTDTQYF. The CDR3 DNA reads TGCGCCAGCAGCCAATCCACAGATACGCAGTATTTT.

The chain carries TRBV19 and TRBJ1-4; D is perhaps TRBD1 (5 bases). The V gene's germline CDR1 is LNHDA and CDR2 SQIVND (reference sequence). The CDR3 consists of 13 residues. V lost 6 bases and J lost 8, with 13 bases in between. CDR3 amino acids: CASRTPGDEKLFF. The CDR3 region has the DNA TGTGCCAGTAGGACCCCGGGGGACGAAAAACTGTTTTTT. The full variable domain, rest sourced from reference TRBV19 and TRBJ1-4, is DGGITQSPKYLFRKEGQNVTLSCEQNLNHDAMYWYRQDPGQGLRLIYYSQIVNDFQKGDIAEGYSVSREKKESFPLTVTSAQKNPTAFYLCASRTPGDEKLFFGSGTQLSVL.

The V call is TRBV29-1, the J call TRBJ2-5; TRBD2 aligns across 7 bases. CDR3 size: 14 residues. V dropped 6 bases and J dropped 5; count of bases not matched to a gene: 12. Germline CDR1 SQVTM, CDR2 ANQGSEA. CDR3 in amino acids: CSVRSRGSGETQYF. In DNA, the CDR3 is TGCAGCGTGCGCTCGCGGGGTAGCGGGGAGACCCAGTACTTC.

This chain links TRBV5-1 with TRBJ2-4; unclear D gene. The V gene's germline CDR1 is SGHRS and CDR2 YFSETQ. The CDR3 runs 13 residues. Trimming stripped 2 bases from V and 8 bases from J, with 11 bases between. In DNA, the CDR3 is TGCGCCAGCAGCTTAAAGGTCGGGTACATTCAGTACTTC. Its protein is CASSLKVGYIQYF.

This chain uses TRBV6-5 with TRBJ1-1; D unresolved. CDR3 length: 14 amino acids. Germline V gives CDR1 MNHEY, CDR2 SVGAGI. With 7 bases removed from V and 0 bases from J, the gap between germline ends came to 12 bases. The CDR3 region is CASIGRAMNTEAFF. In nucleotides, the CDR3 is TGTGCCAGCATCGGGAGAGCCATGAACACTGAAGCTTTCTTT.

V usage is TRBV28 and J usage is TRBJ2-2; TRBD2 matches at 8 bases. This CDR3 spans 15 amino acids. CDR1 and CDR2 (germline): MDHEN, SYDVKM. With V trimmed by 2 bases and J by 4 bases, 3 bases remained unmatched. In DNA form, the CDR3 reads TGTGCCAGCAGTTTACGGGGGGGCGGCACCGGGGAGCTGTTTTTT. This translates into CASSLRGGGTGELFF.

Points on this clone: In the same sample, other DNA sequences code for this CDR3. The chain combines TRBV6-1 with TRBJ2-7, with D perhaps matching TRBD2 (6 bases). The V gene lost 3 bases and the J gene lost 6 bases, with 21 bases spanning the gap. The CDR3 sequence is 16 residues long. CDR1 and CDR2 from the germline V gene are MNHNS and SASEGT. The CDR3 DNA sequence: TGTGCCAGCAGTGAGTTCCGCGGTAGCGAGGGAGGCGAGCAGTACTTC. It is translated as CASSEFRGSEGGEQYF.

The chain couples TRBV7-9 to TRBJ1-4; D ambiguous. Germline V gene sequence: CDR1 SEHNR, CDR2 FQNEAQ (reference sequence). The V end lost 1 base, the J end lost 7 bases, and 7 bases lay between the germline ends. The CDR3 has 13 amino acids. CDR3 protein: CASSLVGGEKLFF. The CDR3 DNA is TGTGCCAGCAGCTTAGTAGGCGGTGAAAAACTGTTTTTT.

The V call is TRBV7-8, the J call TRBJ1-1; D gene uncertain. The CDR3 has 12 amino acids. Trimming pared 1 base from V and 5 bases from J, leaving 5 bases between. Germline-derived CDR1 and CDR2 are SGHVS and FQNEAQ. CDR3 DNA sequence: TGTGCCAGCAGCTTAGGCCCAACTGAAGCTTTCTTT. This sequence encodes CASSLGPTEAFF.

The V gene is TRBV19, the J gene TRBJ2-6; D may be TRBD2 (6 bases). Germline V gene data show CDR1 as LNHDA and CDR2 as SQIVND (reference sequence). The germline V and J ends were trimmed by 0 bases and 4 bases, with 10 bases remaining between them. The CDR3 totals 16 residues. The CDR3 DNA reads TGTGCCAGTAGTATAGAACCGGGAGCAGGGGCCAACGTCCTGACTTTC. Amino acids: CASSIEPGAGANVLTF.

V and J are TRBV10-3 and TRBJ2-2; 8 bases align to TRBD2. Germline V gene data show CDR1 as ENHRY and CDR2 as SYGVKD. With V trimmed by 5 bases and J by 3 bases, 8 bases remained unmatched. This CDR3 has 16 residues. The DNA for the CDR3 is TGTGCCATCAGTAGCGGGAGCAGCTCTTACACCGGGGAGCTGTTTTTT. Translating it yields CAISSGSSSYTGELFF.

The chain joins TRBV5-1 to TRBJ2-3; 8 bases fit TRBD2. This CDR3 is 14 amino acids long. CDR1 SGHRS and CDR2 YFSETQ come from the germline V gene. The J segment lost 6 bases and the V segment lost 5 bases, leaving 8 bases of the junction unmatched. The CDR3 reads CASRLAVERDTQYF. The CDR3 nucleotides read TGCGCCAGCAGACTAGCGGTCGAAAGGGATACGCAGTATTTT.

This chain uses TRBV25-1 with TRBJ2-7; D is unresolved. There are 16 residues in the CDR3. Germline CDR1 is MGHDK and CDR2 is SYGVNS. Trimming removed 2 bases at V and 7 bases at J, with 21 bases between. CDR3 region: CASSERIGGRFREQYV. CDR3 DNA: TGTGCCAGCAGTGAAAGGATTGGCGGACGCTTCAGGGAGCAGTACGTC.

The gene calls are TRBV11-2 and TRBJ2-7; 14 bases fit TRBD2. This CDR3 is 15 amino acids long. Trimming removed 4 bases from V and 5 bases from J; junction bases left unmatched: 4. Germline lookup yields CDR1 SGHAT and CDR2 FQNNGV. Here the CDR3 reads CASSSPGLAGDEQYF. The CDR3 DNA reads TGTGCCAGCAGCTCACCGGGACTAGCGGGAGACGAGCAGTACTTC.

This clone turned up a few times. The chain joins TRBV5-4 to TRBJ2-6, with TRBD1 as a possible D gene (5 bases). Germline assignment: CDR1 SGHNT and CDR2 YYREEE (reference sequence). This CDR3 comprises 17 residues. The germline V and J ends were trimmed by 4 bases and 4 bases, with 18 bases remaining between them. CDR3 sequence reads: CASSIGHSPGGANVLTF. In DNA form, the CDR3 reads TGTGCCAGCAGCATCGGACACAGCCCTGGGGGGGCCAACGTCCTGACTTTC.

The chain uses TRBV19 and TRBJ1-5; 12 bases map to TRBD1. V lost 4 bases, J lost 4 bases, and 5 bases stayed unmatched. Germline lookup yields CDR1 LNHDA and CDR2 SQIVND (reference sequence). The CDR3 sequence is 16 residues long. CDR3 coding DNA: TGTGCCAGTAGTACGGGACAGGGGGCTTGGAATCAGCCCCAGCATTTT. Amino acids: CASSTGQGAWNQPQHF.

The J gene is TRBJ2-2, the V gene TRBV5-1; D is possibly TRBD1 (6 bases). The V end was cut by 4 bases, the J end by 1 base, with 14 bases between. The CDR3 extends over 16 amino acids. Germline V gives CDR1 SGHRS, CDR2 YFSETQ. CDR3 DNA sequence: TGCGCCAGCAGCCGGCGGACAGACCAGAACACCGGGGAGCTGTTTTTT. This encodes CASSRRTDQNTGELFF.